This record looks at one T cell receptor (beta chain) sequence and its context. The authors' processing: Amplification with reference gene primers provided the estimates of nucleated cell counts. Profiled with immunoSEQ multiplex PCR; TCRdb holds only in-frame clones, not every one. The V and J calls and clone size come from that table; D and trimming were worked out from the DNA. The sample holds 45,000 to 65,000 clones, approximately 80% seen once. This record belongs to a study of blood T cell repertoires in COVID-19. Looking at the study overall: Spain, Italy and the United States supplied samples that represented acute and convalescent COVID-19. PBMCs, B-cell-depleted T cells, or T cells were the source of the cDNA or gDNA that made up the material.

The sequenced sample consisted of peripheral blood. This TCR was recovered from a woman aged 55-75 years with acute or convalescent COVID-19.

The CDR3 is CASSLYQLGQAGYTF. The CDR3 DNA is TGTGCCAGCAGCTTGTACCAGTTGGGCCAGGCGGGCTACACCTTC. This rearrangement joins TRBV5-8 to TRBJ1-2; no clear D gene. CDR3 length: 15 residues. V was trimmed by 1 base and J by 8 bases, leaving 18 bases between them. Looked up from germline, CDR1 is SGHTS and CDR2 is YDEGEE.